The rows below give T cell receptor beta chains drawn from one sample of a study of T cells after yellow fever vaccination. A single record per CDR3 protein comes from TCRdb applying MiXCR to the 5' RACE reads. The table includes 300,000 to 400,000 distinct CDR3 sequences, roughly 6.2% detected once. This specimen was PBMCs, taken 5 days after the yellow fever booster vaccination. These receptors were obtained from a young man who received the YFV17D yellow fever vaccine. The CDR3 runs from the conserved cysteine through the conserved F or W. The D gene is left open where the match is weak. Part of the rows lack a size; the others show once, few, many or a class for expanded clones.

d_gene | j_gene | v_gene | abundance | CDR3aa | CDR3nt
- | TRBJ2-4 | TRBV5-5 | - | CASSFPSGKNIQYF | TGTGCCAGCAGCTTCCCGTCGGGAAAAAACATTCAGTACTTC
- | TRBJ1-3 | TRBV3-1 | - | CATSQPPSGVSGNTIYF | TGTGCCACCTCCCAACCTCCGAGTGGGGTCTCTGGAAACACCATATATTTT
- | TRBJ1-1 | TRBV27 | many | CASSLSLNTEAFF | TGTGCCAGCAGTTTATCCCTGAACACTGAAGCTTTCTTT
- | TRBJ2-7 | TRBV11-1 | - | CASSSGPQGNYEQYF | TGTGCCAGCAGCTCCGGACCGCAAGGGAACTACGAGCAGTACTTC
TRBD1 | TRBJ2-1 | TRBV29-1 | few | CSAGQVPYNEQFF | TGCAGCGCAGGACAGGTTCCCTACAATGAGCAGTTCTTC
- | TRBJ2-2 | TRBV29-1 | - | CSVERPGRGAGELFF | TGCAGCGTTGAACGCCCGGGACGCGGGGCCGGGGAGCTGTTTTTT
- | TRBJ2-5 | TRBV29-1 | many | CSARSGRNQETQYF | TGCAGCGCGCGGTCGGGAAGAAATCAAGAGACCCAGTACTTC
- | TRBJ2-7 | TRBV18 | - | CASSPKGHEQYF | TGTGCCAGCTCACCAAAGGGGCACGAGCAGTACTTC
- | TRBJ2-7 | TRBV20-1 | few | CSAIPPTGRYEQYF | TGCAGTGCTATCCCCCCGACAGGGAGGTACGAGCAGTACTTC
- | TRBJ1-5 | TRBV28 | - | CASSTGGRVSHF | TGTGCCAGCAGTACAGGAGGCCGGGTTTCTCATTTT
- | TRBJ1-1 | TRBV5-1 | few | CASRGPSITEAFF | TGCGCCAGCAGGGGCCCCAGCATCACTGAAGCTTTCTTT
- | TRBJ1-4 | TRBV25-1 | many | CASSLGRGREKLFF | TGTGCCAGCAGTCTCGGCAGGGGTCGTGAAAAACTGTTTTTT
- | TRBJ2-2 | TRBV20-1 | few | CSARDLNSGNTGELFF | TGCAGTGCTAGAGATCTTAATAGCGGTAACACCGGGGAGCTGTTTTTT
- | TRBJ2-3 | TRBV7-2 | few | CASSLLITTDTQYF | TGTGCCAGCAGCTTGTTAATCACCACAGATACGCAGTATTTT
- | TRBJ2-1 | TRBV20-1 | - | CSVGADYNEQFF | TGCAGTGTAGGAGCGGACTACAATGAGCAGTTCTTC
TRBD1 | TRBJ2-5 | TRBV5-5 | - | CACSSGGQETQYF | TGTGCCTGCAGTTCAGGGGGTCAAGAGACCCAGTACTTC
- | TRBJ2-7 | TRBV27 | - | CASRYGQNYEQYF | TGTGCCAGCAGATACGGACAGAACTACGAGCAGTACTTC
- | TRBJ2-5 | TRBV20-1 | many | CSAMFSKETQYF | TGCAGTGCGATGTTCTCCAAAGAGACCCAGTACTTC
- | TRBJ2-7 | TRBV5-1 | many | CASRQDGSYEQYF | TGCGCCAGCAGACAGGACGGCTCCTACGAGCAGTACTTC
- | TRBJ2-5 | TRBV24-1 | - | CATSDPRDSGETQYF | TGTGCCACCAGTGATCCCCGGGACAGCGGGGAGACCCAGTACTTC
- | TRBJ2-1 | TRBV20-1 | few | CSGRQRTNNEQFF | TGCAGTGGCAGGCAGAGAACGAACAATGAGCAGTTCTTC
TRBD1 | TRBJ2-5 | TRBV14 | few | CASSRDRDQETQYF | TGTGCCAGCAGTCGGGACAGAGACCAAGAGACCCAGTACTTC
- | TRBJ2-1 | TRBV20-1 | few | CSAPGVVENEQFF | TGCAGTGCTCCAGGGGTAGTGGAGAATGAGCAGTTCTTC
- | TRBJ1-3 | TRBV25-1 | many | CASTDGYSGNTIYF | TGTGCCAGCACGGATGGATACTCTGGAAACACCATATATTTT
- | TRBJ2-7 | TRBV5-1 | - | CASSLNTGPGYEQCF | TGCGCCAGCAGCTTGAACACGGGGCCGGGCTACGAGCAGTGCTTC
TRBD2 | TRBJ2-3 | TRBV5-1 | many | CASSLRLAGGPIVDTQYF | TGCGCCAGCAGCTTGCGGTTAGCGGGAGGGCCGATTGTAGATACGCAGTATTTT
- | TRBJ2-4 | TRBV20-1 | few | CSASGKNIQYF | TGCAGTGCTAGCGGAAAAAACATTCAGTACTTC
- | TRBJ2-5 | TRBV7-2 | - | CASSFPGLLRGTQYF | TGTGCCAGCAGCTTTCCTGGACTCCTAAGAGGGACCCAGTACTTC
- | TRBJ2-5 | TRBV5-1 | many | CASSSASGASAFETQYF | TGCGCCAGCAGCTCTGCCTCAGGGGCCTCGGCCTTTGAGACCCAGTACTTC
TRBD2 | TRBJ2-1 | TRBV20-1 | - | CSAVSGGLGNEQFF | TGCAGTGCTGTTAGCGGGGGCCTTGGGAATGAGCAGTTCTTC
- | TRBJ2-5 | TRBV29-1 | few | CSADSSYQETQYF | TGCAGCGCCGACTCATCGTACCAAGAGACCCAGTACTTC
TRBD1 | TRBJ2-1 | TRBV9 | few | CASSVLGTRRQGASNEQFF | TGTGCCAGCAGCGTCCTAGGTACCCGGCGACAGGGGGCTTCAAATGAGCAGTTCTTC
- | TRBJ2-1 | TRBV20-1 | many | CSATGPRGDEQFF | TGCAGTGCAACGGGCCCCAGGGGCGATGAGCAGTTCTTC
- | TRBJ1-1 | TRBV20-1 | few | CSARDAVGAGRNTEAFF | TGCAGTGCTAGAGATGCTGTTGGGGCAGGGAGGAACACTGAAGCTTTCTTT
- | TRBJ2-1 | TRBV27 | - | CASSLMNEQFF | TGTGCCAGCAGTTTGATGAATGAGCAGTTCTTC
- | TRBJ2-7 | TRBV5-1 | - | CASSLVQFGEQYF | TGCGCCAGCAGCTTGGTACAGTTCGGCGAGCAGTACTTC
- | TRBJ1-1 | TRBV28 | - | CASSPPRRLNTEAFF | TGTGCCAGCAGTCCCCCCCGGCGGCTAAACACTGAAGCTTTCTTT
TRBD2 | TRBJ2-1 | TRBV5-1 | many | CASRGGSGSSYNEQFF | TGCGCCAGCAGGGGTGGGAGCGGGAGTTCCTACAATGAGCAGTTCTTC
TRBD1 | TRBJ2-7 | TRBV5-1 | many | CASSLAPGQPYEQYF | TGCGCCAGCAGCTTGGCCCCGGGACAGCCCTACGAGCAGTACTTC
- | TRBJ2-7 | TRBV7-9 | few | CASSLLAWGESEQYF | TGTGCCAGCAGCTTACTTGCGTGGGGAGAAAGCGAGCAGTACTTC
- | TRBJ2-5 | TRBV25-1 | few | CASSTTGTPGRTQYF | TGTGCCAGCAGTACAACCGGGACCCCGGGGAGGACCCAGTACTTC